This T cell receptor (beta chain) stems from a study of control samples from healthy donors and cancer patients (dated by TCRdb to between 2020 and 2021). From the cysteine through the phenylalanine, the CDR3 covers 15 amino acids. CDR3 DNA is the only sequence kept; it has 45 bases, read in frame from the first base. V and J are truncated by 5 bases and 5 bases respectively, leaving an intervening sequence of 18 bases. CDR1 is given as MDHEN and CDR2 as SYDVKM, both from the germline V gene. The protocol used for the library was the immunoSEQ multiplex PCR assay. TCRdb limited this immuneACCESS table to in-frame rearrangements with V and J called. A share of clones is missing; checked studies link under half to unresolved V genes, and the rest is unexplained. The sample table shows around 70,000 clones, and 83% are seen once. About 15% of the sample goes to the ten largest clones. As for this clone: No antigen is known for it. No base qualities exist here, and no much larger clone lies one base off it.

The sequence was obtained from a man in his sixties in good health. The specimen was blood. The rearranged segments are TRBV28 and TRBJ1-2; the D segment could be TRBD1, given 6 matching bases. Here is the DNA: TGTGCCAGCAGTCTGGGGACACCCCCAGGGTATGGCTACACCTTC. This encodes CASSLGTPPGYGYTF.